This TCR beta chain stems from a study of blood T cell repertoires in COVID-19. Germline-derived CDR1 and CDR2 are MDHEN and SYDVKM. The CDR3 is 14 residues long. Trimming took 4 bases from V and 8 from J; bases not matched to a gene: 11. Source study methods: Amplification from reference gene primers served as the basis for estimated nucleated cell counts. The repertoire was sequenced with immunoSEQ multiplex PCR; TCRdb's copy has only in-frame clones and lacks some. V and J calls and clone size come straight from that table; D and trimming were deduced from the DNA. The sample holds around 74,000 clones, 80% to 90% seen once.

V gene TRBV28 combines with J gene TRBJ2-7; TRBD1 matches at 7 bases. The clonotype comes from a middle-aged man with active COVID-19. The sequenced sample was peripheral blood. The CDR3 coding sequence is TGTGCCAGCAGTTCCACCCGACAGGGCTCCAAGCAGTACTTC. Translation: CASSSTRQGSKQYF.